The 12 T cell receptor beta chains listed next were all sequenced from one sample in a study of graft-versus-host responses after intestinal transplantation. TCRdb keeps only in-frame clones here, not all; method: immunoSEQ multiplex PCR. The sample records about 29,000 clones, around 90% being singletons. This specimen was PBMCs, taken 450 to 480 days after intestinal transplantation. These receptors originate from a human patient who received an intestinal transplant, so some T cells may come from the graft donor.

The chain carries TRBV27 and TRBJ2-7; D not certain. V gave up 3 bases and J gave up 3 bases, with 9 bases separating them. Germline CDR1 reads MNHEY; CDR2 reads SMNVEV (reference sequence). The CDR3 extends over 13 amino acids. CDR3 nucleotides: TGTGCCAGCAGTTTTGGGCCTAGCTACGAGCAGTACTTC. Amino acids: CASSFGPSYEQYF.

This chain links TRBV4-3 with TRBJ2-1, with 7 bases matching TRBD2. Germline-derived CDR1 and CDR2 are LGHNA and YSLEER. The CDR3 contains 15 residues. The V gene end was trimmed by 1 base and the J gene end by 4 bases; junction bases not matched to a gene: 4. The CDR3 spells CASSQGDYLYNEQFF. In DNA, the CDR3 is TGCGCCAGCAGCCAAGGGGACTACCTATACAATGAGCAGTTCTTC.

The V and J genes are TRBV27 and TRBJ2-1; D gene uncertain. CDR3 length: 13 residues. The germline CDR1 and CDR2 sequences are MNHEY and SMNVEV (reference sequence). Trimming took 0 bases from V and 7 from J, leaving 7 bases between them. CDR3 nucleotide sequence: TGTGCCAGCAGTTTATCATCTAATAATGAGCAGTTCTTC. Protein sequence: CASSLSSNNEQFF.

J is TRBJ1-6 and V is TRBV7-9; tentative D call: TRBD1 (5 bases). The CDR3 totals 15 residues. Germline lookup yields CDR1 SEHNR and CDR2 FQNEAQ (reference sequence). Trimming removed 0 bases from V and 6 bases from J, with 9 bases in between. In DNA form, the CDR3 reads TGTGCCAGCAGCTTAGCGCGGCAGGGTAATTCACCCCTCCACTTT. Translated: CASSLARQGNSPLHF. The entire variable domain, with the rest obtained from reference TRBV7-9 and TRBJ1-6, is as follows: DTGVSQNPRHKITKRGQNVTFRCDPISEHNRLYWYRQTLGQGPEFLTYFQNEAQLEKSRLLSDRFSAERPKGSFSTLEIQRTEQGDSAMYLCASSLARQGNSPLHFGNGTRLTVT.

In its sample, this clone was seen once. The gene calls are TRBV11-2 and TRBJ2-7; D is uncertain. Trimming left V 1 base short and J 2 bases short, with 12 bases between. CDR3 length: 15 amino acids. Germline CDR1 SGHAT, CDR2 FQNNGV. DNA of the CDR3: TGTGCCAGCAGCTTAGGCAGCCGAGACCCCTACGAGCAGTACTTC. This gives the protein CASSLGSRDPYEQYF.

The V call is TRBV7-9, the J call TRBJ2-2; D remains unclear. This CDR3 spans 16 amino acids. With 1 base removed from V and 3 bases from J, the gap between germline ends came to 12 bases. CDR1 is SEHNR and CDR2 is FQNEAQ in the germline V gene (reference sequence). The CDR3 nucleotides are TGTGCCAGCAGCTTAGATTGGGGTCGGGACACCGGGGAGCTGTTTTTT. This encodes CASSLDWGRDTGELFF.

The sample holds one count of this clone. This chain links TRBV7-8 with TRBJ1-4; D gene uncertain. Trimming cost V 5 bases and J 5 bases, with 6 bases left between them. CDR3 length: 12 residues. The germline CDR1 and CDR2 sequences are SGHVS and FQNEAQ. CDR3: CASSQPNEKLFF. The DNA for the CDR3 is TGTGCCAGCAGCCAGCCAAATGAAAAACTGTTTTTT. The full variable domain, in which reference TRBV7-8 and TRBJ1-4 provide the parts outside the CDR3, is GAGVSQSPRYKVAKRGQDVALRCDPISGHVSLFWYQQALGQGPEFLTYFQNEAQLDKSGLPSDRFFAERPEGSVSTLKIQRTQQEDSAVYLCASSQPNEKLFFGSGTQLSVL.

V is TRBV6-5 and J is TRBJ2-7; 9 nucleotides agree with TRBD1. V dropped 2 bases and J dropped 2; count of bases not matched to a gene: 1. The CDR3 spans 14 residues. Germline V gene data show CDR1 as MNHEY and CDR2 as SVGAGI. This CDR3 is CASSYGQGPYEQYF. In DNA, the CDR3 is TGTGCCAGCAGTTACGGACAGGGGCCCTACGAGCAGTACTTC.

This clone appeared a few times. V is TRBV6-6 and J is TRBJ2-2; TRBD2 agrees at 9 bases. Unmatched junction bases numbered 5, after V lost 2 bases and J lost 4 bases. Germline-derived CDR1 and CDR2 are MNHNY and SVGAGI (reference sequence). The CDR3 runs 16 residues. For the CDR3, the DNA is TGTGCCAGCAGTTACGTGAGCGGGAGGAGCACCGGGGAGCTGTTTTTT. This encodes CASSYVSGRSTGELFF.

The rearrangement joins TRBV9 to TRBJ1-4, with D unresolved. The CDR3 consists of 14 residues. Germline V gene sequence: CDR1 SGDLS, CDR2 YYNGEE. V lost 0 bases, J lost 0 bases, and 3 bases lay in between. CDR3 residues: CASSVGTTNEKLFF. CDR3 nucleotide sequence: TGTGCCAGCAGCGTAGGGACAACTAATGAAAAACTGTTTTTT.

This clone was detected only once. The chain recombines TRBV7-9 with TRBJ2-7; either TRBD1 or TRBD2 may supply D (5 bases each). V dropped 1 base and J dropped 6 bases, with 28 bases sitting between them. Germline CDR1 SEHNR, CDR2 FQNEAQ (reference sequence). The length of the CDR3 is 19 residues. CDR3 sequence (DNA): TGTGCCAGCAGCTTAGTGTTTTCGGGGAGTGAAGAGGACACAGGCGAGCAGTACTTC. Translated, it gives CASSLVFSGSEEDTGEQYF.

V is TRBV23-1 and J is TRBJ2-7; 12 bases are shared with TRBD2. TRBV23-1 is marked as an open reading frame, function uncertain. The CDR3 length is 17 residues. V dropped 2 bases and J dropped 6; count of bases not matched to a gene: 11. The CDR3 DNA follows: TGCGCCAGCAGTCAACGATATTCTAGCGGGAGGGGGCTCGAGCAGTACTTC. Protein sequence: CASSQRYSSGRGLEQYF.